A single TCR beta chain is shown here with its context. Its antigen is not known. The data were taken from a study of shared clonotypes between healthy human individuals. Study conclusions and caveats: Naive subsets, compared against memory subsets, generally had larger estimated richness values. Researchers sampled only blood; tissue repertoires likely differ. The study drew on few donors, limiting represented genetic and exposure-history diversity. For sorted subsets, rarefaction showed incomplete sequencing despite large depth.

Produced via immunoSEQ multiplex PCR; TCRdb's table is partial and in-frame only. Among approximately 700,000 clones listed, 60% to 75% were seen once. CDR1 is SGHRS and CDR2 is YFSETQ in the germline V gene. The V gene end was trimmed by 0 bases and the J gene end by 8 bases; junction bases not matched to a gene: 16. The CDR3 spans 18 residues. The clonotype comes from a woman in her 30s in good health. Sequenced material: memory CD4+ T cells sorted from blood. Subset denoted: CD45RA-negative fraction. V and J are TRBV5-1 and TRBJ2-1; 8 nucleotides line up with TRBD2. CDR3 coding DNA: TGCGCCAGCAGCTTGGGCCTCCTAGCGGGTCGGAGTATCGATGAGCAGTTCTTC. As protein: CASSLGLLAGRSIDEQFF.